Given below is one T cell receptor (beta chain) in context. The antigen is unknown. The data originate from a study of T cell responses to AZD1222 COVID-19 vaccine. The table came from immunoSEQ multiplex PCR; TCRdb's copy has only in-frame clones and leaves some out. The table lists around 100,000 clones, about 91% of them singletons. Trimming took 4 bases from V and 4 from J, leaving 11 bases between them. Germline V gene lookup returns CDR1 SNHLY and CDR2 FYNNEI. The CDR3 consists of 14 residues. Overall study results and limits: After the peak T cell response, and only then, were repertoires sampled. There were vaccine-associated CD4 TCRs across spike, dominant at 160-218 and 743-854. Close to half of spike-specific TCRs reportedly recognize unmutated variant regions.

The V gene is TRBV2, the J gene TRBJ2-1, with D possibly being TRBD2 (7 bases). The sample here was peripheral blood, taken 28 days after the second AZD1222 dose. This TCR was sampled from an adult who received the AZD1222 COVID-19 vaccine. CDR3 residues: CASSVGGPYNEQFF. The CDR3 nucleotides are TGTGCCAGCAGTGTGGGGGGGCCTTACAATGAGCAGTTCTTC.